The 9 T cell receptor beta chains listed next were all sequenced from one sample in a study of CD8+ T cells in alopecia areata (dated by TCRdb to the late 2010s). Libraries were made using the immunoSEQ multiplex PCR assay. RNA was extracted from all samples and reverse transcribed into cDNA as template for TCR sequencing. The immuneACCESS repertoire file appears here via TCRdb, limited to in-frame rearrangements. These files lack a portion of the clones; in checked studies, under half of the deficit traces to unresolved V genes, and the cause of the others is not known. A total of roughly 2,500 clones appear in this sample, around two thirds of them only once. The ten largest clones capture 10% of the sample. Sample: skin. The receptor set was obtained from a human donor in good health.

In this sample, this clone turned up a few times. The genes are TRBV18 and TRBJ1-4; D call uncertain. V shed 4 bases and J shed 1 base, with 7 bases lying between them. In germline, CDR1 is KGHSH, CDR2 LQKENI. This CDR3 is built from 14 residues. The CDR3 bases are TGTGCCAGCTCACTCGGAATAACTAATGAAAAACTGTTTTTT. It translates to CASSLGITNEKLFF.

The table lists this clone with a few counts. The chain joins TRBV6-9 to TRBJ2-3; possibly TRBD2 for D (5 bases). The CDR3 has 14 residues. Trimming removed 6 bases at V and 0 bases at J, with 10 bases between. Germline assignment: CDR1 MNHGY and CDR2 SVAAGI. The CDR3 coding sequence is TGTGCCAGCAGCCCCACTAGGAGCACAGATACGCAGTATTTT. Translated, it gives CASSPTRSTDTQYF.

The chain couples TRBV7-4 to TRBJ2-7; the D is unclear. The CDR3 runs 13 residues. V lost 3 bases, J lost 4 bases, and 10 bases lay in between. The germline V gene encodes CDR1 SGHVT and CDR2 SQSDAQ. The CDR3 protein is CASSFQGSYEQYF. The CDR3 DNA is TGTGCCAGCAGCTTTCAAGGGTCGTACGAGCAGTACTTC.

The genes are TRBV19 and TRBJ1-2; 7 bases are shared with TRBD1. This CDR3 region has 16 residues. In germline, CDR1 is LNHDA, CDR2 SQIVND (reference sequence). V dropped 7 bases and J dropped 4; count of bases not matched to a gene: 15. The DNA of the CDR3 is TGTGCCAGTACCGACGCCGGGACAGCGCGCTCCTATGGCTACACCTTC. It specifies CASTDAGTARSYGYTF.

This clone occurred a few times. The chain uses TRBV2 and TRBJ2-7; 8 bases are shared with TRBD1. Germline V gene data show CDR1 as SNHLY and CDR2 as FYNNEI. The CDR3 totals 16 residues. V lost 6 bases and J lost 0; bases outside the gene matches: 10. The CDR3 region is CASSSRGQGASYEQYF. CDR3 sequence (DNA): TGTGCCAGCAGCTCTAGGGGGCAGGGGGCCTCCTACGAGCAGTACTTC.

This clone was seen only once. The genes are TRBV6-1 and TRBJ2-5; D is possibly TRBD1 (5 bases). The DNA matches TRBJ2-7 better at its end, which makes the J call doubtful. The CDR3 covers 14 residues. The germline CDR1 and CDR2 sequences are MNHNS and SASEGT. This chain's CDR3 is CASSEPQGNYEQYF. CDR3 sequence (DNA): TGTGCCAGCAGTGAGCCCCAGGGCAACTACGAGCAGTACTTC.

The CDR3 coding sequence is TGTGCCAGCTCCGAGTATATAGGACAGGAAAATAACTATGGCTACACCTTC. The encoded protein is CASSEYIGQENNYGYTF. The chain has TRBV6-8 and TRBJ1-2, with TRBD1 identical over 7 bases. J was trimmed by 1 base and V by 8 bases; bases with no gene match: 16. This CDR3 region has 17 residues. Germline V gene data show CDR1 as MNHGY and CDR2 as SAAAGT.

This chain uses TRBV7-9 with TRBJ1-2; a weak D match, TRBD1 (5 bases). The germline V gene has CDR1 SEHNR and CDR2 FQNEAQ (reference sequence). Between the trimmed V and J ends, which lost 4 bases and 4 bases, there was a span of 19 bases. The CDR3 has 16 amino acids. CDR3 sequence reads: CASSSGTTRALYGYTF. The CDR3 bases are TGTGCCAGCAGCTCCGGGACCACACGGGCCCTCTATGGCTACACCTTC.

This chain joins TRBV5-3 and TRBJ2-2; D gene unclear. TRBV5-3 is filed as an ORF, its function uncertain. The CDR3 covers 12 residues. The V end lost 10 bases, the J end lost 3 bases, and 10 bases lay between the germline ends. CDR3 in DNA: TGTGCCGGAGACCGACACACCGGGGAGCTGTTTTTT. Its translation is CAGDRHTGELFF.